A few counts support the clone carrying this T cell receptor (beta chain). Its antigen remains unknown. Isolated RNA was reverse transcribed in full, so expressed TCRB transcripts were sequenced. The repertoire was sequenced with immunoSEQ multiplex PCR; TCRdb's copy has only in-frame clones and lacks some. The sample has 200,000 to 300,000 clones, 11% seen once. Trimming cost V 6 bases and J 2 bases, with 6 bases left between them. The V gene's germline CDR1 is SGDLS and CDR2 YYNGEE. The CDR3 consists of 13 residues. This entry comes from a study of beta chain features in type 1 diabetes. Whole-study context: Patients did not differ from healthy donors in age, gender or cell yield.

Study results and limitations: Shortening of TCRB CDR3s, moderate but significant, appeared in all four CD4+ subsets of Type 1 diabetes patients.

The receptor was derived from a man in his thirties or forties with type 1 diabetes. Source material: naive CD4+ T cells from blood. V gene TRBV9 combines with J gene TRBJ1-6; D is ambiguous. DNA for the CDR3: TGTGCCAGCACGGGAGCCTATAATTCACCCCTCCACTTT. Encoded protein: CASTGAYNSPLHF.